The present TCR beta chain was sequenced within a study of control samples from healthy donors and cancer patients. Profiling relied on immunoSEQ multiplex PCR, and the TCRdb table lists in-frame clones only, not all of them. This sample has 150,000 to 200,000 clones; 91% occur once, and the top ten carry roughly 1.6%. The CDR3 is 15 residues long. Trimming took 0 bases from V and 6 from J; bases not matched to a gene: 4. CDR1 is SGHRS and CDR2 is YFSETQ in the germline V gene. This clone was recorded only once. This chain connects TRBV5-1 to TRBJ1-5, with 9 bases fitting TRBD1. Sequenced material: blood. This TCR derives from a woman aged 25 to 39 in good health. The CDR3 region is CASSLAGTGFQPQHF. The CDR3 DNA sequence: TGCGCCAGCAGCTTGGCCGGGACAGGGTTTCAGCCCCAGCATTTT.